Each of the 18 T cell receptor beta chains below was sequenced from the same sample in a study of cytomegalovirus exposure and HLA in healthy donors listed by TCRdb under 2017. Libraries were built with the immunoSEQ multiplex PCR assay. A mixture of 60 forward primers for TCR Vbeta segments and 13 reverse primers for TCR Jbeta segments was used in the multiplex PCR. Sourced from immuneACCESS, this table was stored by TCRdb with only in-frame sequences that have V and J called. A share of the clones is absent; for the studies checked, an unresolved V gene accounts for under half, and the remainder has no known explanation. Here the sample has approximately 170,000 clones; approximately 79% occur a single time. About 2% of the sample goes to the ten largest clones. Input material: PBMCs. These receptors all come from a human donor in good health.

This clone has just one count. The chain recombines TRBV5-1 with TRBJ2-3; TRBD2 matches at 10 bases. Germline V gene sequence: CDR1 SGHRS, CDR2 YFSETQ. The CDR3 loop spans 14 amino acids. The V and J ends lost 3 bases and 3 bases, in that order; junction bases with no gene match: 1. CDR3 nucleotide sequence: TGCGCCAGCAGCTCAGCGGGGGGGACAGATACGCAGTATTTT. This gives the protein CASSSAGGTDTQYF.

CDR3 amino acids: CAISTSYANTGELFF. The CDR3 nucleotides are TGTGCCATCAGCACTAGCTACGCGAACACCGGGGAGCTGTTTTTT. J is TRBJ2-2 and V is TRBV10-3; a possible D gene is TRBD2 (6 bases). The CDR3 has 15 residues. Trimming took 6 bases from V and 0 from J, leaving 11 bases between them. Germline V gene sequence: CDR1 ENHRY, CDR2 SYGVKD.

The chain employs TRBV4-3 and TRBJ1-1; D remains unclear. This CDR3 comprises 15 residues. Trimming left V 0 bases short and J 5 bases short, with 13 bases between. The germline V gene encodes CDR1 LGHNA and CDR2 YSLEER. CDR3 protein: CASSQDRGSVTEAFF. The CDR3 bases are TGCGCCAGCAGCCAAGATCGAGGGTCGGTTACTGAAGCTTTCTTT.

V and J are TRBV5-6 and TRBJ2-2, with TRBD2 identical over 9 bases. Trimming took 2 bases from V and 4 from J; bases not matched to a gene: 6. CDR3 length: 16 amino acids. The germline gives CDR1 SGHDT, CDR2 YYEEEE. The CDR3 is CASSFSSGVVTGELFF. The CDR3 nucleotides are TGTGCCAGCAGCTTCTCTAGCGGGGTCGTCACCGGGGAGCTGTTTTTT.

CDR3 sequence reads: CASGGQVGTEAFF. The DNA for the CDR3 is TGCGCCAGCGGGGGACAGGTGGGCACTGAAGCTTTCTTT. The chain recombines TRBV4-1 with TRBJ1-1; TRBD1 agrees at 8 bases. This CDR3 comprises 13 residues. The germline CDR1 and CDR2 sequences are MGHRA and YSYEKL. The trim removed 8 bases at V and 4 bases at J, leaving 6 bases unmatched.

The table lists this clone with a few counts. V is TRBV5-6 and J is TRBJ2-5, with 9 nucleotides matching TRBD1. The end of the DNA is better explained by TRBJ2-7, so the J call may be wrong. The germline gives CDR1 SGHDT, CDR2 YYEEEE. This CDR3 region has 16 residues. In nucleotides, the CDR3 is TGTGCCAGCAGCTTGTTTGGGACAGGGATTAGGTACGAGCAGTACTTC. Encoded protein: CASSLFGTGIRYEQYF.

The CDR3 DNA sequence: TGCGCCAGCAGCTTTATGGGGTCACAGGGGGCATATGGCTACACCTTC. Translated, it gives CASSFMGSQGAYGYTF. The chain combines TRBV5-1 with TRBJ1-2, with 9 bases lining up with TRBD1. The V and J ends lost 2 bases and 5 bases, in that order; junction bases with no gene match: 10. This CDR3 spans 16 amino acids. Germline values: CDR1 SGHRS, CDR2 YFSETQ.

In regard to this clone: The junction shows a germline mismatch at one end, possibly a read error. For the CDR3, the DNA is TGTGCCAGCAGTTACTCGAATGCTAAGGAAAAACTGTTTTTT. It encodes CASSYSNAKEKLFF. The chain links TRBV6-5 to TRBJ1-4, with D hard to call. Germline-derived CDR1 and CDR2 are MNHEY and SVGAGI. The CDR3 extends over 14 amino acids.

The V call is TRBV6-6, the J call TRBJ1-2; the D is unclear. Trimming shortened V by 4 bases and J by 7 bases, and 7 bases separated the two germline ends. The CDR3 contains 11 residues. The germline V gene has CDR1 MNHNY and CDR2 SVGAGI (reference sequence). CDR3 in amino acids: CASSSLRGYTF. The CDR3 DNA reads TGTGCCAGCAGTTCCCTTCGTGGCTACACCTTC.

This rearrangement joins TRBV5-5 to TRBJ2-7; TRBD1 aligns across 7 bases. Per the germline V gene, CDR1 is SGHKS and CDR2 is YYEKEE (reference sequence). Trimming at V came to 7 bases and at J to 6 bases, leaving 10 bases not matched to a gene. The length of the CDR3 is 13 residues. The CDR3 DNA reads as TGTGCCAGCGGATCGACAGGGTGGTCCGAGCAGTACTTC. Amino acid sequence: CASGSTGWSEQYF.

The chain employs TRBV15 and TRBJ1-1; D might be TRBD1 (5 bases). From germline, CDR1 is LNHNV and CDR2 YYDKDF (reference sequence). The CDR3 length is 17 residues. Between the trimmed V and J ends, which lost 2 bases and 0 bases, there was a span of 16 bases. As DNA, the CDR3 is TGTGCCACCAGCAGACGAGCCGGACAAAGAATGAACACTGAAGCTTTCTTT. Translated, it gives CATSRRAGQRMNTEAFF.

The chain carries TRBV7-8 and TRBJ2-7, with D unclear. CDR1 SGHVS and CDR2 FQNEAQ come from the germline V gene. This CDR3 comprises 14 residues. The V end lost 1 base, the J end lost 6 bases, and 13 bases lay between the germline ends. The CDR3 DNA sequence: TGTGCCAGCAGCTTAGACCCCGGCAGGTCCGAGCAGTACTTC. Protein: CASSLDPGRSEQYF.

V and J are TRBV7-6 and TRBJ1-6; 7 bases are shared with TRBD1. This CDR3 spans 15 amino acids. Trimming took 5 bases from V and 5 from J; bases not matched to a gene: 6. Germline CDR1 SGHVS, CDR2 FNYEAQ. CDR3 bases: TGTGCCAGCAGCCAGGGACAGAGCGATAATTCACCCCTCCACTTT. This sequence encodes CASSQGQSDNSPLHF.

This chain uses TRBV9 with TRBJ2-3, with TRBD2 identical over 7 bases. There are 19 residues in the CDR3. The trim removed 0 bases at V and 0 bases at J, leaving 13 bases unmatched. Germline V gene data show CDR1 as SGDLS and CDR2 as YYNGEE. CDR3 in amino acids: CASSVALRDYETSTDTQYF. Here the CDR3 DNA reads TGTGCCAGCAGCGTAGCTCTCCGGGACTACGAAACTAGCACAGATACGCAGTATTTT.

This clone has just a few counts. CDR3 amino acids: CASSYSTTGEAFF. In DNA, the CDR3 is TGTGCCAGCAGTTACTCGACGACAGGTGAAGCTTTCTTT. The rearrangement joins TRBV6-5 to TRBJ1-1, with D perhaps TRBD1 (6 bases). CDR1 is MNHEY, CDR2 SVGAGI, per germline. Trimming left V 0 bases short and J 7 bases short, with 9 bases between. This CDR3 is built from 13 residues.

This clone has more than one count but fewer than ten. V is TRBV5-4 and J is TRBJ1-5; a possible D gene is TRBD1 (5 bases). The CDR3 totals 15 residues. In germline, CDR1 is SGHNT, CDR2 YYREEE (reference sequence). Trimming removed 2 bases at V and 1 base at J, with 10 bases between. CDR3 in amino acids: CASSFGGLSNQPQHF. CDR3 nucleotide sequence: TGTGCCAGCAGCTTCGGGGGACTGAGCAATCAGCCCCAGCATTTT. Full variable domain (rest looked up from reference TRBV5-4 and TRBJ1-5): ETGVTQSPTHLIKTRGQQVTLRCSSQSGHNTVSWYQQALGQGPQFIFQYYREEENGRGNFPPRFSGLQFPNYSSELNVNALELDDSALYLCASSFGGLSNQPQHFGDGTRLSIL.

The chain employs TRBV5-1 and TRBJ1-4; TRBD1 aligns across 8 bases. The V segment lost 4 bases and the J segment 8 bases; nucleotides outside the gene matches: 10. Germline V gene data show CDR1 as SGHRS and CDR2 as YFSETQ. This CDR3 spans 15 amino acids. CDR3 sequence reads: CASSLQGGVGEKLFF. CDR3 in DNA: TGCGCCAGCAGCCTACAGGGGGGGGTCGGGGAAAAACTGTTTTTT.

The V call is TRBV5-1, the J call TRBJ2-3; 10 nucleotides agree with TRBD1. The J segment lost 4 bases and the V segment lost 3 bases, leaving 2 bases of the junction unmatched. CDR1 and CDR2 (germline): SGHRS, YFSETQ. CDR3 size: 14 residues. The CDR3 protein is CASSYGTGADTQYF. The CDR3 DNA reads as TGCGCCAGCAGCTACGGGACAGGGGCAGATACGCAGTATTTT.